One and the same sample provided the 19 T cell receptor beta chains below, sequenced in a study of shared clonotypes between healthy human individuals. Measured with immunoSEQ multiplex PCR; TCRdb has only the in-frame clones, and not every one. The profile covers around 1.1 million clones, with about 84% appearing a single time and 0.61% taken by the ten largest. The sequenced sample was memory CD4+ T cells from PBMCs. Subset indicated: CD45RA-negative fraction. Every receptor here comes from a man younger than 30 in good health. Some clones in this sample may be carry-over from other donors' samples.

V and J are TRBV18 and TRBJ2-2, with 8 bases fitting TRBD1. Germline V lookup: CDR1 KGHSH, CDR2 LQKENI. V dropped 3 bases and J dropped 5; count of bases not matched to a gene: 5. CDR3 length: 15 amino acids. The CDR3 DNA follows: TGTGCCAGCTCACCGGGACAGGATCGGACCGGGGAGCTGTTTTTT. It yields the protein CASSPGQDRTGELFF.

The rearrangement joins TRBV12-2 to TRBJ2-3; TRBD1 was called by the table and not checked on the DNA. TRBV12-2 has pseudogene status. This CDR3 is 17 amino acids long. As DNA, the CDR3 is TGTGCAAGTCGCTTGCCCCCGGACAGGGCCCTCACAGATACGCAGTATTTT. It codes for CASRLPPDRALTDTQYF.

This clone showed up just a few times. The CDR3 reads CASSQDRGLEQYF. The DNA of the CDR3 is TGTGCCAGCAGCCAGGACAGGGGGCTCGAGCAGTACTTC. The chain joins TRBV5-4 to TRBJ2-7; 11 positions agree with TRBD1. V shed 4 bases, J shed 6 bases, and the junction held 3 bases outside the gene matches. Looked up from germline, CDR1 is SGHNT and CDR2 is YYREEE (reference sequence). This CDR3 has 13 amino acids.

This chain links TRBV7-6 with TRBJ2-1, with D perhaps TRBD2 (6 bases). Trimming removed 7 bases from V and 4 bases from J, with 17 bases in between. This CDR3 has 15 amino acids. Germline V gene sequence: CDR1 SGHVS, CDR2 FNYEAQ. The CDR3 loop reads CASTHAAGPYNEQFF. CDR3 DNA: TGTGCCAGCACCCACGCGGCGGGACCTTACAATGAGCAGTTCTTC.

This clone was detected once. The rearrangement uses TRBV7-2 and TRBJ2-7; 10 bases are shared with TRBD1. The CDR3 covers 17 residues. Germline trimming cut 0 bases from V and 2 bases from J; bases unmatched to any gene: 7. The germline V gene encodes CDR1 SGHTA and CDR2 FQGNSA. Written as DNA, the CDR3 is TGTGCCAGCAGCTTAGCACGGCCCGGACAGGGGGCCTACGAGCAGTACTTC. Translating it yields CASSLARPGQGAYEQYF.

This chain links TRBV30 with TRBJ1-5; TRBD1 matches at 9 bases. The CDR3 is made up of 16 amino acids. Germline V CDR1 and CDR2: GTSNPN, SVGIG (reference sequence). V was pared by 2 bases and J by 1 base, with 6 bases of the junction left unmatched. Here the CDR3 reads CAWSLRTGVSNQPQHF. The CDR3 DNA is TGTGCCTGGAGTCTCCGGACAGGGGTCAGCAATCAGCCCCAGCATTTT.

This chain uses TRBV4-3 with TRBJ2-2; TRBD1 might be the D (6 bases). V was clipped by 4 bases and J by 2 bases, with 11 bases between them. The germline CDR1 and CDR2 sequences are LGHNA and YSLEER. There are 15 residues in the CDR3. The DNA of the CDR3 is TGCGCCAGCAGCCTCGAGACAGGAAACACCGGGGAGCTGTTTTTT. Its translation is CASSLETGNTGELFF.

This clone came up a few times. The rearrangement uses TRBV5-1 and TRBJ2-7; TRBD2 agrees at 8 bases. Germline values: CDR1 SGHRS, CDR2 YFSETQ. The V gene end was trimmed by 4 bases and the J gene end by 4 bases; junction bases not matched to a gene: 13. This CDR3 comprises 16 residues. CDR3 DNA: TGCGCCAGCAGCAAACCGGGACTAGGACTCCGATACGAGCAGTACTTC. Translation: CASSKPGLGLRYEQYF.

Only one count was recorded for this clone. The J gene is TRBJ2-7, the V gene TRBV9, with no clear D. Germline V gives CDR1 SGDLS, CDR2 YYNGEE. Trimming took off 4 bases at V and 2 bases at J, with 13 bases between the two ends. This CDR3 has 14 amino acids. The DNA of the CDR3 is TGTGCCAGCAGCCCAGAAATCCATCCCTACGAGCAGTACTTC. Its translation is CASSPEIHPYEQYF.

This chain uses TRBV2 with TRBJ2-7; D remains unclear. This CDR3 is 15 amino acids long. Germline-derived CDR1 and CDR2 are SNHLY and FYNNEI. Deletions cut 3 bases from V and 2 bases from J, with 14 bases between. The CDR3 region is CASSDNPRGTYEQYF. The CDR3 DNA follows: TGTGCCAGCAGTGATAATCCTAGAGGAACCTACGAGCAGTACTTC.

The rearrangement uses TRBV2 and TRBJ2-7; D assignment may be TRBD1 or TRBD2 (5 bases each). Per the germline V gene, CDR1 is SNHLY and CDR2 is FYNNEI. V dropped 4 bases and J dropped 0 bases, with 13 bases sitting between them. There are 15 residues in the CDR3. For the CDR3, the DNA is TGTGCCAGCAGTGCGGGGCGATTTAGCTCCTACGAGCAGTACTTC. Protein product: CASSAGRFSSYEQYF. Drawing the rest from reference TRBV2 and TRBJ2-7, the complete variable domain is EPEVTQTPSHQVTQMGQEVILRCVPISNHLYFYWYRQILGQKVEFLVSFYNNEISEKSEIFDDQFSVERPDGSNFTLKIRSTKLEDSAMYFCASSAGRFSSYEQYFGPGTRLTVT.

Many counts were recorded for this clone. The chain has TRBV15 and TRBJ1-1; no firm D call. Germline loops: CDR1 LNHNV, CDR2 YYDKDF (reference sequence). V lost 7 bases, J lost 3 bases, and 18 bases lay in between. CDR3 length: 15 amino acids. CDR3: CATIEGGRGYTEAFF. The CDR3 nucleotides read TGTGCCACCATTGAGGGCGGCCGTGGATACACTGAAGCTTTCTTT.

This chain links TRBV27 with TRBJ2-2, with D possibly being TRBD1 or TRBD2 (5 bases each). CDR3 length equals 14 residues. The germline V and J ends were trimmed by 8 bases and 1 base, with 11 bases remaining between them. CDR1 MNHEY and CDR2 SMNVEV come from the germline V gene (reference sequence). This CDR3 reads CASLSGRNTGELFF. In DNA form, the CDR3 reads TGTGCCAGCCTGTCGGGGCGGAACACCGGGGAGCTGTTTTTT.

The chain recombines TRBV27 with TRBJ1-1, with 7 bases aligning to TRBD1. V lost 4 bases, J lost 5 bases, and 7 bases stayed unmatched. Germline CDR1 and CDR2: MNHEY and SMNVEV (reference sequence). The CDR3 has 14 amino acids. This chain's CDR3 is CASSSHGTETEAFF. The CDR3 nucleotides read TGTGCCAGCAGTTCCCACGGGACAGAGACTGAAGCTTTCTTT.

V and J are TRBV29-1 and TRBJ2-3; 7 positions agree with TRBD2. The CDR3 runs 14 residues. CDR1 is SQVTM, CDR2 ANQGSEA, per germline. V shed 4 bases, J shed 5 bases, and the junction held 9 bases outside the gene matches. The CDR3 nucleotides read TGCAGCGTTGGGCAGGCGGGAGTGGGAGATACGCAGTATTTT. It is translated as CSVGQAGVGDTQYF.

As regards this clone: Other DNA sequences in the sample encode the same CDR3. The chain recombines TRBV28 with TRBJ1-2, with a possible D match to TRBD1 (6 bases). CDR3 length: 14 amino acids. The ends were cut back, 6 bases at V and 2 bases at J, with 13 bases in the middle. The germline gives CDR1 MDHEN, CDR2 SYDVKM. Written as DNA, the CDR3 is TGTGCCAGCAGCCCCGGACAGACCAACTATGGCTACACCTTC. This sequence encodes CASSPGQTNYGYTF.

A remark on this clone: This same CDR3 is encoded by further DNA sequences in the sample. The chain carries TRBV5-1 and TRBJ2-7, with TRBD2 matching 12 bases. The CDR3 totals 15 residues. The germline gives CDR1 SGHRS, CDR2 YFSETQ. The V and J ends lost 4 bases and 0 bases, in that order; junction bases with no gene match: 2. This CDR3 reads CASSLTSGSSYEQYF. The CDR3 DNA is TGCGCCAGCAGCCTGACTAGCGGGAGCTCCTACGAGCAGTACTTC.

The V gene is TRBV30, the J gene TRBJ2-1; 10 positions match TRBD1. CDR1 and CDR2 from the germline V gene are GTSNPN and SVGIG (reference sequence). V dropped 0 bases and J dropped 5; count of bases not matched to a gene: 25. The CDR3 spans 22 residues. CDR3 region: CAWSVNFAGQGRPGVVNNEQFF. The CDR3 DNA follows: TGTGCCTGGAGTGTAAATTTCGCGGGACAGGGGCGTCCTGGGGTCGTCAACAATGAGCAGTTCTTC.

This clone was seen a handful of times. The CDR3 region is CAWTGGRDYGYTF. The CDR3 bases are TGTGCCTGGACAGGGGGCAGGGACTATGGCTACACCTTC. V gene TRBV30 combines with J gene TRBJ1-2; TRBD1 aligns across 8 bases. There are 13 residues in the CDR3. Germline V lookup: CDR1 GTSNPN, CDR2 SVGIG (reference sequence). V shed 4 bases, J shed 3 bases, and the junction held 4 bases outside the gene matches.